Following are 31 T cell receptor beta chains from one sample sequenced in a study of blood T cell repertoires in COVID-19. Sequencing used immunoSEQ multiplex PCR; TCRdb keeps in-frame clones, though not all of them. Of some 45,000 clones listed, about 85% are singletons. The sample comprised peripheral blood. These receptors all come from a woman older than 75 with acute or convalescent COVID-19.

In this sample, this clone turned up once. The V call is TRBV3-1 (or the pseudogene TRBV3-2), the J call TRBJ2-2; unclear D gene. The germline CDR1 and CDR2 sequences are LGHDT and YNNKEL (reference sequence). There are 15 residues in the CDR3. Trimming cost V 0 bases and J 0 bases, with 5 bases left between them. CDR3 in DNA: TGTGCCAGCAGCCAAGAGTCCTCGAACACCGGGGAGCTGTTTTTT. It specifies CASSQESSNTGELFF.

The chain combines TRBV2 with TRBJ1-1; 7 bases align to TRBD1. Per germline, CDR1 SNHLY and CDR2 FYNNEI. V trimming: 6 bases; J trimming: 5 bases; junction bases outside the gene matches: 9. The CDR3 sequence is 14 residues long. In DNA, the CDR3 is TGTGCCAGCAGGCCACAGGGGCGAGGGACTGAAGCTTTCTTT. Amino acid sequence: CASRPQGRGTEAFF.

V usage is TRBV10-3 and J usage is TRBJ1-1; 9 bases match TRBD1. CDR1 and CDR2 from the germline V gene are ENHRY and SYGVKD. CDR3 size: 15 residues. The V segment lost 6 bases and the J segment 8 bases; nucleotides outside the gene matches: 13. The CDR3 reads CAIRSTGGPLNEAFF. For the CDR3, the DNA is TGTGCCATCAGGAGTACAGGGGGCCCCCTCAACGAAGCTTTCTTT.

The chain has TRBV19 and TRBJ1-2, with D possibly TRBD1 on 6 matching bases. Trimming cost V 7 bases and J 2 bases, with 17 bases left between them. Germline CDR1 and CDR2: LNHDA and SQIVND (reference sequence). This CDR3 region has 15 residues. CDR3 nucleotide sequence: TGTGCCAGTATGGAAGGGCAGGGGCCAAACTATGGCTACACCTTC. It yields the protein CASMEGQGPNYGYTF.

The chain uses TRBV19 and TRBJ2-1; D is undetermined. V was pared by 7 bases and J by 0 bases, with 10 bases between. This CDR3 contains 14 residues. In germline, CDR1 is LNHDA, CDR2 SQIVND (reference sequence). The CDR3 nucleotides read TGTGCCAGTACCCCACCCAGCTCCTACAATGAGCAGTTCTTC. Encoded protein: CASTPPSSYNEQFF.

The chain links TRBV6-5 to TRBJ2-3; 10 positions agree with TRBD2. Trimming cost V 6 bases and J 4 bases; bases outside gene matches: 7. Germline V CDR1 and CDR2: MNHEY, SVGAGI. The CDR3 spans 15 residues. CDR3 coding DNA: TGTGCCAGCAGACTAGCGGGATCAGGGCCAGATACGCAGTATTTT. Its translation: CASRLAGSGPDTQYF.

The chain employs TRBV15 and TRBJ2-1; the match to TRBD2 covers 7 bases. This CDR3 comprises 14 residues. Germline CDR1 LNHNV, CDR2 YYDKDF (reference sequence). V gave up 1 base and J gave up 6 bases; unmatched junction bases: 3. For the CDR3, the DNA is TGTGCCACCAGCAGAGCAGCGGGGTCCAATGAGCAGTTCTTC. This codes for CATSRAAGSNEQFF.

The chain has TRBV7-2 and TRBJ2-7; no reliable D call. V was trimmed by 5 bases and J by 1 base, leaving 3 bases between them. The CDR3 loop spans 11 amino acids. Germline CDR1 reads SGHTA; CDR2 reads FQGNSA. CDR3 protein: CASSTSYEQYF. DNA for the CDR3: TGTGCCAGCAGCACATCCTACGAGCAGTACTTC. The full variable domain, rest sourced from reference TRBV7-2 and TRBJ2-7, is GAGVSQSPSNKVTEKGKDVELRCDPISGHTALYWYRQSLGQGLEFLIYFQGNSAPDKSGLPSDRFSAERTGGSVSTLTIQRTQQEDSAVYLCASSTSYEQYFGPGTRLTVT.

The chain is built from TRBV10-2 and TRBJ2-1, with 7 bases lining up with TRBD2. This CDR3 is 17 amino acids long. V lost 3 bases, J lost 2 bases, and 10 bases stayed unmatched. Germline V gene lookup returns CDR1 WSHSY and CDR2 SAAADI. The CDR3 protein is CASSDPAGEGTYNEQFF. The DNA for the CDR3 is TGCGCCAGCAGTGATCCGGCGGGAGAGGGGACCTACAATGAGCAGTTCTTC.

This chain joins TRBV28 and TRBJ2-1; TRBD1 matches at 7 bases. The junction had 7 bases not matched to a gene; V was cut back by 2 bases and J by 6 bases. Per the germline V gene, CDR1 is MDHEN and CDR2 is SYDVKM. The CDR3 consists of 15 residues. Here the CDR3 reads CASSLIDREGNEQFF. The CDR3 bases are TGTGCCAGCAGTTTAATAGACAGGGAAGGCAATGAGCAGTTCTTC.

The chain combines TRBV21-1 with TRBJ2-7; the D segment call TRBD2 is taken from the table without a DNA check. TRBV21-1 is an annotated pseudogene. The CDR3 spans 17 residues. The CDR3 bases are TGTGCCAGCAGCATTGTCCCTTTAGAACGTCACGAAAACGAGCAGTACTTC. Encoded protein: CASSIVPLERHENEQYF.

The chain uses TRBV7-9 and TRBJ2-3; D is possibly TRBD2 (6 bases). The CDR3 has 16 residues. Trimming stripped 3 bases from V and 2 bases from J, with 15 bases between. CDR1 and CDR2 (germline): SEHNR, FQNEAQ (reference sequence). For the CDR3, the DNA is TGTGCCAGCAGCTTCCTGAAACTAGCATCCACAGATACGCAGTATTTT. Translated: CASSFLKLASTDTQYF.

This chain links TRBV19 with TRBJ2-7, with D unclear. The CDR3 totals 13 residues. Trimming left V 3 bases short and J 2 bases short, with 8 bases between. Germline CDR1 LNHDA, CDR2 SQIVND (reference sequence). CDR3 sequence (DNA): TGTGCCAGTAGTATGCAGTTTCCCTACGAGCAGTACTTC. Residues: CASSMQFPYEQYF.

This chain connects TRBV4-1 to TRBJ2-5; no reliable D call. The V gene's germline CDR1 is MGHRA and CDR2 YSYEKL. Trimming removed 3 bases at V and 3 bases at J, with 11 bases between. This CDR3 is built from 14 residues. The CDR3 DNA follows: TGCGCCAGCAGCCATAACCCCCGGGAAGAGACCCAGTACTTC. This codes for CASSHNPREETQYF.

The chain combines TRBV10-1 with TRBJ1-4, with 7 bases lining up with TRBD1. The CDR3 sequence is 15 residues long. Looked up from germline, CDR1 is WNHNN and CDR2 is SYGVQD (reference sequence). J was trimmed by 8 bases and V by 0 bases; bases with no gene match: 6. The CDR3 here is CASSESTGSGEKLFF. CDR3 bases: TGCGCCAGCAGTGAGTCGACAGGGTCTGGCGAAAAACTGTTTTTT.

The chain has TRBV28 and TRBJ2-3, with TRBD2 identical over 14 bases. The J segment lost 2 bases and the V segment lost 6 bases, leaving 7 bases of the junction unmatched. Germline V lookup: CDR1 MDHEN, CDR2 SYDVKM. CDR3 size: 17 residues. This CDR3 is CASSLGLAGGVTDTQYF. CDR3 DNA: TGTGCCAGCAGCCTCGGACTAGCGGGAGGAGTCACAGATACGCAGTATTTT.

The chain joins TRBV7-6 to TRBJ2-7, with TRBD2 matching over 9 bases. Germline loops: CDR1 SGHVS, CDR2 FNYEAQ. This CDR3 has 15 residues. V trimming: 5 bases; J trimming: 5 bases; junction bases outside the gene matches: 10. CDR3 region: CASSLLKAGGHEQYF. The CDR3 DNA is TGTGCCAGCAGCCTACTCAAAGCGGGAGGCCACGAGCAGTACTTC.

The chain links TRBV3-1 (or the pseudogene TRBV3-2) to TRBJ2-6, with D perhaps TRBD1 (6 bases). The V and J ends lost 4 bases and 2 bases respectively, with 21 bases between them. Germline CDR1 reads LGHDT; CDR2 reads YNNKEL (reference sequence). The CDR3 is 19 residues long. CDR3 residues: CASSPSSTGFSAGANVLTF. CDR3 nucleotides: TGTGCCAGCAGCCCCTCATCCACAGGGTTTTCGGCTGGGGCCAACGTCCTGACTTTC.

The sample holds a few counts of this clone. CDR3 amino acids: CASSEMGQGAGELFF. The CDR3 DNA is TGTGCCAGCAGTGAAATGGGACAGGGTGCCGGGGAGCTGTTTTTT. The chain has TRBV2 and TRBJ2-2, with 9 bases identical to TRBD1. The germline CDR1 and CDR2 sequences are SNHLY and FYNNEI. V was clipped by 2 bases and J by 6 bases; unmatched bases: 4. The CDR3 runs 15 residues.

The J gene is TRBJ2-1, the V gene TRBV7-2, with a weak D call TRBD1 (5 bases). The CDR3 sequence is 15 residues long. Germline V lookup: CDR1 SGHTA, CDR2 FQGNSA. With 1 base removed from V and 5 bases from J, the gap between germline ends came to 12 bases. The CDR3: CASSLGTQGNNEQFF. Here the CDR3 DNA reads TGTGCCAGCAGCTTAGGCACGCAGGGAAACAATGAGCAGTTCTTC.

The gene calls are TRBV3-1 (or the pseudogene TRBV3-2) and TRBJ1-6, with no clear D. Between the trimmed V and J ends, which lost 3 bases and 13 bases, there was a span of 10 bases. The germline gives CDR1 LGHDT, CDR2 YNNKEL (reference sequence). The CDR3 length is 12 residues. CDR3 region: CASSHGVDPLHF. CDR3 nucleotide sequence: TGTGCCAGCAGCCACGGGGTTGATCCCCTCCACTTT.

The V and J genes are TRBV7-9 and TRBJ2-2, with D possibly TRBD1 on 5 matching bases. The CDR3 sequence is 13 residues long. V lost 1 base and J lost 6, with 6 bases in between. Germline V gives CDR1 SEHNR, CDR2 FQNEAQ (reference sequence). The CDR3 DNA is TGTGCCAGCAGCTTAGAGGGGCCCGGGGAGCTGTTTTTT. Translated, it gives CASSLEGPGELFF.

The chain combines TRBV4-1 with TRBJ2-2, with 8 bases lining up with TRBD1. The germline V gene has CDR1 MGHRA and CDR2 YSYEKL. This CDR3 region has 17 residues. Trimming at V came to 0 bases and at J to 6 bases, leaving 9 bases not matched to a gene. DNA for the CDR3: TGCGCCAGCAGCCAAGATCAGAGACAGGGGATTCCCGGGGAGCTGTTTTTT. As protein: CASSQDQRQGIPGELFF.

This clone was recorded once. The CDR3 sequence is CASIDQGGTGELFF. DNA of the CDR3: TGTGCCAGCATCGACCAGGGCGGCACCGGGGAGCTGTTTTTT. The chain is built from TRBV3-1 (or the pseudogene TRBV3-2) and TRBJ2-2; D is possibly TRBD1 (5 bases). The CDR3 has 14 amino acids. Germline V lookup: CDR1 LGHDT, CDR2 YNNKEL (reference sequence). Trimming took off 7 bases at V and 4 bases at J, with 13 bases between the two ends.

The V and J genes are TRBV27 and TRBJ2-1; TRBD1 agrees at 9 bases. Germline trimming cut 6 bases from V and 7 bases from J; bases unmatched to any gene: 10. CDR3 size: 15 residues. Germline V lookup: CDR1 MNHEY, CDR2 SMNVEV (reference sequence). The CDR3 sequence: CASSQQGASPNEQFF. DNA for the CDR3: TGTGCCAGCAGCCAACAGGGGGCGTCTCCTAATGAGCAGTTCTTC.

The J gene is TRBJ1-1, the V gene TRBV10-3; D not resolved. V was pared by 3 bases and J by 3 bases, with 5 bases between. Looked up from germline, CDR1 is ENHRY and CDR2 is SYGVKD. CDR3 length: 12 residues. The CDR3 bases are TGTGCCATCAGTGAAGCGTACACTGAAGCTTTCTTT. Translation gives CAISEAYTEAFF.

The chain employs TRBV5-1 and TRBJ2-2, with 8 bases that match TRBD1. The CDR3 is 16 residues long. With 0 bases clipped from V and 5 bases from J, the junction kept 6 bases outside the gene matches. CDR1 SGHRS and CDR2 YFSETQ come from the germline V gene. The CDR3 sequence is CASSLDQGAATGELFF. Written as DNA, the CDR3 is TGCGCCAGCAGCTTGGACCAGGGGGCAGCAACCGGGGAGCTGTTTTTT.

This sequence joins TRBV6-1 and TRBJ2-1; D gene uncertain. This CDR3 comprises 15 residues. The V gene lost 0 bases and the J gene lost 2 bases, with 8 bases spanning the gap. Germline V gene data show CDR1 as MNHNS and CDR2 as SASEGT. The CDR3 loop reads CASSEAPGTYNEQFF. In nucleotides, the CDR3 is TGTGCCAGCAGTGAAGCGCCAGGTACCTACAATGAGCAGTTCTTC.

V is TRBV15 and J is TRBJ2-2; possible D gene TRBD1, 5 bases. The CDR3 contains 15 residues. Trimming shortened V by 0 bases and J by 4 bases, and 9 bases separated the two germline ends. Germline V gene lookup returns CDR1 LNHNV and CDR2 YYDKDF (reference sequence). CDR3 nucleotides: TGTGCCACCAGCAGAGATAGGGGTGGCACCGGGGAGCTGTTTTTT. Translation gives CATSRDRGGTGELFF.

This clone was seen only once. The gene calls are TRBV9 and TRBJ1-2; 8 bases align to TRBD1. Germline V gene data show CDR1 as SGDLS and CDR2 as YYNGEE. The CDR3 is 15 residues long. The V segment lost 4 bases and the J segment 8 bases; nucleotides outside the gene matches: 13. CDR3 sequence: CASSISTGAEEGYTF. CDR3 DNA: TGTGCCAGCAGCATATCGACAGGGGCGGAGGAAGGCTACACCTTC.

The CDR3 loop reads CASSLESVSYNEQFF. In DNA, the CDR3 is TGTGCCAGCAGCTTAGAAAGCGTCTCCTACAATGAGCAGTTCTTC. The chain has TRBV7-6 and TRBJ2-1, with no clear D. Deletions cut 1 base from V and 0 bases from J, with 7 bases between. Per germline, CDR1 SGHVS and CDR2 FNYEAQ. The CDR3 has 15 residues.